The next 8 T cell receptor beta chains were all read from a single sample in a study of CD8 T cells in ankylosing spondylitis. General study results and limits: One TCR beta motif, made up of under ten highly homologous variants, appeared characteristic of ankylosing spondylitis blood.

TCRdb recomputed calls from the 5' RACE reads with MiXCR, one row per CDR3 protein. This sample has 750,000 to 850,000 distinct CDR3 sequences; 12% occur once, and the top ten carry just over 0.5%. These receptors are not linked to any known antigen. Material: blood, either unsorted or a sorted T cell fraction (not recorded which). The receptors here all came from a male donor with ankylosing spondylitis.

V and J are TRBV7-6 and TRBJ1-6, with D maybe TRBD1 (6 bases). The germline V and J ends were trimmed by 5 bases and 12 bases, with 14 bases remaining between them. CDR1 is SGHVS and CDR2 is FNYEAQ in the germline V gene. CDR3 length equals 13 residues. DNA for the CDR3: TGTGCCAGCAGCCTCTCTCAGGGGAAACCCCTCCACTTT. Its protein product is CASSLSQGKPLHF.

The gene calls are TRBV25-1 and TRBJ1-4; weak D call: TRBD1 (5 bases). Trimming left V 3 bases short and J 8 bases short, with 13 bases between. CDR1 is MGHDK, CDR2 SYGVNS, per germline. The CDR3 totals 14 residues. Written as DNA, the CDR3 is TGTGCCAGCAGTGATCGAGAGGGGAGGGAAAAACTGTTTTTT. Encoded protein: CASSDREGREKLFF.

V and J are TRBV20-1 and TRBJ2-3; maybe TRBD1 (8 bases). This CDR3 comprises 14 residues. Germline V gene sequence: CDR1 DFQATT, CDR2 SNEGSKA (reference sequence). The V and J ends lost 7 bases and 6 bases respectively, with 20 bases between them. CDR3 bases: TGCAGTGGTCACCCCTACAGGGGGGGGGATACGCAGTATTTT. This encodes CSGHPYRGGDTQYF.

The chain couples TRBV7-2 to TRBJ2-1; the match to TRBD1 covers 7 bases. Germline V gene data show CDR1 as SGHTA and CDR2 as FQGNSA. V shed 5 bases, J shed 6 bases, and the junction held 4 bases outside the gene matches. This CDR3 has 13 residues. CDR3 coding DNA: TGTGCCAGCAGCACCTACAGGGGCAATGAGCAGTTCTTC. It specifies CASSTYRGNEQFF.

There are a few counts of this clonotype. This chain links TRBV4-3 with TRBJ2-3; possible D gene TRBD2, 5 bases. From germline, CDR1 is LGHNA and CDR2 YSLEER. V lost 3 bases and J 6 bases, leaving 10 bases between the germline ends. The CDR3 contains 13 residues. CDR3 bases: TGCGCCAGCAGCCATCCACCGGGGGATACGCAGTATTTT. It yields the protein CASSHPPGDTQYF.

This chain joins TRBV7-2 and TRBJ1-1; 9 bases are shared with TRBD1. Germline-derived CDR1 and CDR2 are SGHTA and FQGNSA. The ends lost 9 bases at V and 6 bases at J; junction bases unmatched: 11. This CDR3 has 14 amino acids. The CDR3 DNA reads as TGTGCCAGTTCACAGAACAGGGGGCTCGCTGAAGCTTTCTTT. Protein sequence: CASSQNRGLAEAFF.

This clonotype was counted many times. The chain combines TRBV20-1 with TRBJ2-5; D might be TRBD1 (6 bases). Per the germline V gene, CDR1 is DFQATT and CDR2 is SNEGSKA (reference sequence). The CDR3 spans 13 residues. Trimming pared 4 bases from V and 4 bases from J, leaving 13 bases between. The CDR3 protein is CSAMAGVIETQYF. CDR3 in DNA: TGCAGTGCTATGGCAGGGGTGATAGAGACCCAGTACTTC.

The rearrangement uses TRBV14 and TRBJ1-1; D unclear. Per the germline V gene, CDR1 is SGHDN and CDR2 is FVKESK. V was pared by 4 bases and J by 5 bases, with 17 bases between. The CDR3 has 15 residues. The CDR3 sequence: CASSPDSRWVTEAFF. CDR3 in DNA: TGTGCCAGCAGCCCGGATAGTCGGTGGGTGACTGAAGCTTTCTTT. Together with reference TRBV14 and TRBJ1-1, the CDR3 gives the full variable domain: EAGVTQFPSHSVIEKGQTVTLRCDPISGHDNLYWYRRVMGKEIKFLLHFVKESKQDESGMPNNRFLAERTGGTYSTLKVQPAELEDSGVYFCASSPDSRWVTEAFFGQGTRLTVV.